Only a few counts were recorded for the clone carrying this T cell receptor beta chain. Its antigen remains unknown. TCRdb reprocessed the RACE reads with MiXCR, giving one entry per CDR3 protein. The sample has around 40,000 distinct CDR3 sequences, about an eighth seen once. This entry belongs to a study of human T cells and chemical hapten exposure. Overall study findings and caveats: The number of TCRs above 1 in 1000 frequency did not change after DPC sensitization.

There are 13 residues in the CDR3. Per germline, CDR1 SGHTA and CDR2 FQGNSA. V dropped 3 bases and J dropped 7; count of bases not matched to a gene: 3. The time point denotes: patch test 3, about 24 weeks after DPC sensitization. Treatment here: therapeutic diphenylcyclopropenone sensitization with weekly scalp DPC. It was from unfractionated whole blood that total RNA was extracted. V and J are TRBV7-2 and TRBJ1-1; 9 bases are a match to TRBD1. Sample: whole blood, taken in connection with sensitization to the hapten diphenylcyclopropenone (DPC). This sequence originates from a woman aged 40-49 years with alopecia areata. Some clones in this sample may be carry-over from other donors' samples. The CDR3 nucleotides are TGTGCCAGCAGCTTCAGACAGGGGGGTGAAGCTTTCTTT. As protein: CASSFRQGGEAFF. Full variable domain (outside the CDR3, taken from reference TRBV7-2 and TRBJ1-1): GAGVSQSPSNKVTEKGKDVELRCDPISGHTALYWYRQSLGQGLEFLIYFQGNSAPDKSGLPSDRFSAERTGGSVSTLTIQRTQQEDSAVYLCASSFRQGGEAFFGQGTRLTVV.